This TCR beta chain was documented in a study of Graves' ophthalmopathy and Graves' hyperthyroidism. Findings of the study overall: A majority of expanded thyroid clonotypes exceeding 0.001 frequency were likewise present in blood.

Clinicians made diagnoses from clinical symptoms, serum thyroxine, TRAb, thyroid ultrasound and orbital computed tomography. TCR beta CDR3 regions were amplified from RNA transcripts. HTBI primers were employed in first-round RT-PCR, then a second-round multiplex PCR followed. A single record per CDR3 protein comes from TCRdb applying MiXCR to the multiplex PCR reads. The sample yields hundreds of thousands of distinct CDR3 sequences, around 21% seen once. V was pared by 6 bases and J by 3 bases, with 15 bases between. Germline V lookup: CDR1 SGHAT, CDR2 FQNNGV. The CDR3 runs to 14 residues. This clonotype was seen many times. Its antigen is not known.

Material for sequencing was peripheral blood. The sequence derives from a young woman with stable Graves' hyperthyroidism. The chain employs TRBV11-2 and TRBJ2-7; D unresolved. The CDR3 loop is CASSSRLGFYEQYF. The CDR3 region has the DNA TGTGCCAGCAGTTCCCGGCTAGGGTTCTACGAGCAGTACTTC.